The text below deals with one TCR beta chain. This sample stems from a study of blood T cell repertoires in COVID-19. The overall study: The United States, Italy and Spain supplied acute and convalescent COVID-19 samples. T cells, B-cell-depleted T cells, or PBMCs provided the cDNA or gDNA that served as material.

Seattle patients were enrolled during active infection and followed longitudinally. Authors' processing steps: Cell counts per sample came from amplifying reference gene primers. Here immunoSEQ multiplex PCR was the method, and the copy in TCRdb shows in-frame clones only, minus some. The DNA was the basis for D and trimming; V, J and clone size are from that table. The data hold approximately 170,000 clones, with around 86% observed a single time. The CDR3 contains 15 residues. V was clipped by 6 bases and J by 4 bases; unmatched bases: 7. The germline CDR1 and CDR2 sequences are MRHNA and SNTAGT. The sequenced sample was peripheral blood. The TCR comes from a woman in her 70s with COVID-19, enrolled during active disease. V gene TRBV6-4 combines with J gene TRBJ2-3; 10 nucleotides agree with TRBD2. CDR3 DNA: TGTGCCAGCAGCCAACTAGCGGGAAGTTCAGATACGCAGTATTTT. Translated, it gives CASSQLAGSSDTQYF.